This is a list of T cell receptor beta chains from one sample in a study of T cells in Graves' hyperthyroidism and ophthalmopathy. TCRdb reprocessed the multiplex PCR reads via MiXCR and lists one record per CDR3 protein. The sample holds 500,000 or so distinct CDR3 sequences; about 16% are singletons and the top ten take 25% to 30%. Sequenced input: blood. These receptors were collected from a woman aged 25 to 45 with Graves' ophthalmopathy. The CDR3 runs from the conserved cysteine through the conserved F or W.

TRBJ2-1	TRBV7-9	CASSPLRAREQFF
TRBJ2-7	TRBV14	CASSPWMGGGQTYEQYF
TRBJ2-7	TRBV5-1	CASSLQGEDEQYF
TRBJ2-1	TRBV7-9	CASSPFGGEAGHEQFF
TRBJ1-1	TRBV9	CASSPNSLGTRGAFF
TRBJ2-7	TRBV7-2	CASSSWTVYEQYF
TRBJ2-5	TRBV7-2	CASSRPSGMQETQYF
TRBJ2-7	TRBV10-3	CAISASASGSYEQYF
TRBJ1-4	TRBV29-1	CSVAVAGWGEKLFF
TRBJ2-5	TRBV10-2	CASTAQETQYF
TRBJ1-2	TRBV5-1	CASSFGTGGIPNYGYTF
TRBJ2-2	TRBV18	CASSPEDTGELFF
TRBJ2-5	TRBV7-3	CASSLTAGGQETQYF
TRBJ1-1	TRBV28	CASSDLRGEGTEAFF
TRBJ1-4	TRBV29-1	CSVELGSATNEKLFF
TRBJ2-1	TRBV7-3	CASSRDSSLNLNEQFF
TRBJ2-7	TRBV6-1	CASTKQGGTEQYF
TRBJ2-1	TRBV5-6	CASSLWTGIEQFF
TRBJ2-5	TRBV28	CASRRQGAETQYF
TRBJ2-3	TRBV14	CASSQDSLAGTDTQYF
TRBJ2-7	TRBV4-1	CASSQDLQGAGLEQYF
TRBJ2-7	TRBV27	CASSPGLAAREQYF
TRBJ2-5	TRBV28	CASWGGPQETQYF
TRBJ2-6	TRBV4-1	CASSQGRAFSSGANVLTF
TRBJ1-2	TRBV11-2	CASSSLTRYGYTF
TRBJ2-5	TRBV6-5	CASSYFPAQPQETQYF
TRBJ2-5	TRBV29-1	CSVSSYQETQYF
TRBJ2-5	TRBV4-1	CASSQGTSGSGETQYF
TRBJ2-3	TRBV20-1	CSATRAGTDTQYF
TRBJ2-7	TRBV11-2	CAISGRVDREGPQSYEQYF
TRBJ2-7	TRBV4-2	CASSHDYRQSYEQYF
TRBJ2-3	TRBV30	CAWTEGTDTQYF
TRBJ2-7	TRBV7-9	CASSGWGEGEQYF
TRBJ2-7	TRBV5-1	CASSLISTGNYEQYF
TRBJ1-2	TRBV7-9	CASSLLKGSYGYTF
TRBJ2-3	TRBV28	CATSQSRPTSTDTQYF
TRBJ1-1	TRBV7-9	CASSLADGTEAFF
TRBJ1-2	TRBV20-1	CSASRTGDNYGYTF
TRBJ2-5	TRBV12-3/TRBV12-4	CASSFTPETQYF
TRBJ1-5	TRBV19	CASSIPSGQPQHF
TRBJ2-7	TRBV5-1	CASSSGPYF
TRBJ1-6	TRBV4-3	CASSPRGVQFNSPLHF
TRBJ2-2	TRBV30	CAWIDHPGLVVELFF
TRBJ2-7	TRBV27	CASSLLAGGTVSGEQYF
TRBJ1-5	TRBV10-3	CAISESGAGGWGNQPQHF
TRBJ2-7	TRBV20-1	CSAREGAATYEQYF
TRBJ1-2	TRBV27	CASSFGQGEVYGYTF
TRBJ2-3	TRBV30	CAWSAGSSTDTQYF
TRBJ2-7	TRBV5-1	CASSLETGVGEQYF
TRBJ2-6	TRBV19	CASSIDRGSGANVLTF
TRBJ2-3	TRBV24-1	CATSDPADRTSTDTQYF
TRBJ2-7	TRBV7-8	CASLPAGQENYEQYF
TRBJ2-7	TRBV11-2	CASSLEPGHPSEQYF
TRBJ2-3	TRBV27	CASSSTGRTDTQYF
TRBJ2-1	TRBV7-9	CTSCYPGTGGYNEQFF